The rows below give T cell receptor beta chains drawn from one sample of a study of T cell repertoires in cytomegalovirus infection. No antigens are known for them. MiXCR, run by TCRdb on the reads, gives a single entry per CDR3 protein. Of about 900,000 distinct CDR3 sequences in the sample, around 29% were seen once. The material was cultured CD8+ T cells from PBMCs, obtained from culture after CMV antigen stimulation. These receptors all come from a human donor in good health (CMV status not recorded). Some clones in this sample may be carry-over from other donors' samples. Both conserved end residues are part of each CDR3. The D gene is left open where the match is weak. Size is stated for part of the rows, as once, few or many counts, or as a class when the clone is expanded.

v_gene	d_gene	len	abundance	j_gene	CDR3nt	CDR3aa
TRBV9	TRBD2	15	many	TRBJ2-3	TGTGCCAGCAGCTCCGGGACTAGCGACGCAGATACGCAGTATTTT	CASSSGTSDADTQYF
TRBV20-1	.	12	once	TRBJ2-7	TGCAGTGCTAGAGGCCCCAGGTACGAGCAGTACTTC	CSARGPRYEQYF
TRBV7-9	TRBD1	14	few	TRBJ2-5	TGTGCCAGCAGCTTAGATGGGACAGGGTCCCCTCAGTACTTC	CASSLDGTGSPQYF
TRBV18	.	16	once	TRBJ1-1	TGTGCCAGCTCACGGGATTACGGGGGGCGCGGGATTGAAGCTTTCTTT	CASSRDYGGRGIEAFF
TRBV7-9	.	12	.	TRBJ2-3	TGTGCCAGCAGCACCCGGTCGGATACGCAGTATTTT	CASSTRSDTQYF
TRBV9	.	17	.	TRBJ1-1	TGTGCCAGCAGCGTCCGCAGTCAGGCGCCCTGGAACACTGAAGCTTTCTTT	CASSVRSQAPWNTEAFF
TRBV28	TRBD2	14	.	TRBJ2-2	TGTGCCAGCAGTCTCCGGACTAGATCCGGGGAGCTGTTTTTT	CASSLRTRSGELFF
TRBV12-3/TRBV12-4	.	13	many	TRBJ2-1	TGTGCCAGCAGCCCCACTCCGGCGGATGAGCAGTTCTTC	CASSPTPADEQFF
TRBV4-3	.	15	few	TRBJ1-5	TGCGCCAGCAGCCAAGATGCCCTGGGCAATCAGCCCCAGCATTTT	CASSQDALGNQPQHF
TRBV12-3/TRBV12-4	.	15	.	TRBJ1-2	TGTGCCAGCAGCCCGGGGAGGGCCGAAATTTATGGCTACACCTTC	CASSPGRAEIYGYTF
TRBV7-6	.	14	.	TRBJ1-2	TGTGCCAGCAGCTACGGGGGCCCGAACTATGGCTACACCTTC	CASSYGGPNYGYTF
TRBV12-3/TRBV12-4	.	15	.	TRBJ1-2	TGTGCCAGCAGTTTTACAGTCAGGGCAGTGGGAGGCTACACCTTC	CASSFTVRAVGGYTF
TRBV27	TRBD1	14	.	TRBJ1-4	TGTGCCAGCAGTTTGACAGGGTTGGTTGAAAAACTGTTTTTT	CASSLTGLVEKLFF
TRBV12-3/TRBV12-4	.	14	many	TRBJ2-4	TGTGCCAGCAGTTCCGACGGGGGTGACTACATTCAGTACTTC	CASSSDGGDYIQYF
TRBV6-5	TRBD2	17	few	TRBJ2-5	TGTGCCAGCAGTTACCTGACTAGCGGGGGGATCCAAGAGACCCAGTACTTC	CASSYLTSGGIQETQYF
TRBV7-6	.	14	many	TRBJ1-2	TGTGCCAGCAGCTACCTCCAGGGGTTGGATGGCTACACCTTC	CASSYLQGLDGYTF
TRBV23-1	.	15	.	TRBJ1-5	TGCGCCAGCAAAACAATCGGTGGGGGGTTCTATCCCCAGCATTTT	CASKTIGGGFYPQHF
TRBV4-2	TRBD1	15	few	TRBJ2-5	TGTGCCAGCAGCCAATCGGACAGGGTCCAAGAGACCCAGTACTTC	CASSQSDRVQETQYF
TRBV12-5	.	14	.	TRBJ1-2	TGTGCTAGTGTCTTTGGAAGGGAGGGCAATGGCTACACCTTC	CASVFGREGNGYTF
TRBV27	TRBD1	15	.	TRBJ1-6	TGTGCCAGCAGTTTATCACCAGGGGGCCCGTCACCCCTCCACTTT	CASSLSPGGPSPLHF
TRBV7-2	.	16	few	TRBJ2-1	TGTGCCAGCAGCTTGGACAGTTATAGCTCCTACAATGAGCAGTTCTTC	CASSLDSYSSYNEQFF
TRBV7-9	.	17	few	TRBJ1-1	TGTGCCAGCAGCTTGTGGAGGTCTACAGAGATGAACACTGAAGCTTTCTTT	CASSLWRSTEMNTEAFF
TRBV20-1	.	13	.	TRBJ1-2	TGCAGTGCTCAAGGGGGGGCAGGCGATGGCTACACCTTC	CSAQGGAGDGYTF
TRBV19	.	15	.	TRBJ2-5	TGTGCCAGTAGTGCCGGAGGGGGCGCGCTAGAGACCCAGTACTTC	CASSAGGGALETQYF
TRBV19	.	13	many	TRBJ1-5	TGTGCCAGTAGCCTAGTTATCAATCAGCCCCAGCATTTT	CASSLVINQPQHF
TRBV11-2	.	17	few	TRBJ2-3	TGTGCCAGCAGCCCCTATACTCAGCAACCTAGGGAAGATACGCAGTATTTT	CASSPYTQQPREDTQYF
TRBV29-1	.	11	.	TRBJ1-1	TGCAGCGTTGAGATGGCCGAGGAAGCTTTCTTT	CSVEMAEEAFF
TRBV28	.	15	few	TRBJ2-3	TGTGCCAGCAGGAGCACGGGGGCGGATGCAGATACGCAGTATTTT	CASRSTGADADTQYF
TRBV27	TRBD1	14	.	TRBJ2-2	TGTGCCAGCAGAACCGGGACAGCCGGCGGGGAGCTGTTTTTT	CASRTGTAGGELFF
TRBV14	.	17	.	TRBJ2-3	TGTGCCAGCAGCCAAGGGAAGCGGGACACTAGCACAGATACGCAGTATTTT	CASSQGKRDTSTDTQYF
TRBV7-2	TRBD1	15	many	TRBJ1-2	TGTGCCAGCAGCTTTTTGGGGACAGGGTTTAGTGGCTACACCTTC	CASSFLGTGFSGYTF
TRBV2	.	12	once	TRBJ2-1	TGTGCCACCCCTCCCTGGGGCAATGAGCAGTTCTTC	CATPPWGNEQFF
TRBV20-1	TRBD1	15	few	TRBJ2-2	TGCAGTGCTAAACCGGGACAGTACAACACCGGGGAGCTGTTTTTT	CSAKPGQYNTGELFF
TRBV12-3/TRBV12-4	.	15	few	TRBJ2-1	TGTGCCAGCAGCCCCGGGGGGCCCACCTACAATGAGCAGTTCTTC	CASSPGGPTYNEQFF
TRBV12-3/TRBV12-4	.	13	few	TRBJ2-5	TGTGCCAGCACTCCGGACTGGATGGAGACCCAGTACTTC	CASTPDWMETQYF
TRBV11-2	TRBD2	14	.	TRBJ2-7	TGTGCCAGCAGCTTTGAGCGGGGGGGCTCCGAGCAGTACTTC	CASSFERGGSEQYF
TRBV27	.	15	.	TRBJ2-7	TGTGCCAGCAGTTTAGCCACCCTGGGAGATTACGAGCAGTACTTC	CASSLATLGDYEQYF
TRBV7-8	TRBD2	14	few	TRBJ2-1	TGTGCCAGCAGCGCCGGGACTAGGAATAATGAGCAGTTCTTC	CASSAGTRNNEQFF
TRBV29-1	.	15	.	TRBJ2-2	TGCAGCGTTGAAACTAGCTATGGTCCCACCGGGGAGCTGTTTTTT	CSVETSYGPTGELFF
TRBV7-9	TRBD2	16	.	TRBJ2-1	TGTGCCAGCAGCTTAAAGGGACTAGCCCTCTGGGATGAGCAGTTCTTC	CASSLKGLALWDEQFF
TRBV2	TRBD1	11	.	TRBJ2-7	TGTGCCATGCTTTACAGGGGCGAGCAGTACTTC	CAMLYRGEQYF
TRBV20-1	TRBD2	14	.	TRBJ2-7	TGCAGTGCTGTCAGCGGGGGCAACGCCTACGAGCAGTACTTC	CSAVSGGNAYEQYF
TRBV4-1	.	14	few	TRBJ1-2	TGCGCCAGCAGCCAAGATTCGGGGGGATATGGCTACACCTTC	CASSQDSGGYGYTF
TRBV12-3/TRBV12-4	.	16	.	TRBJ2-7	TGTGCCAGCAGTTTAGAGGGGATAACTCGATCCTACGAGCAGTACTTC	CASSLEGITRSYEQYF
TRBV27	.	14	few	TRBJ2-3	TGTGCCAGCAGTTTTGGGGGACACACAGATACGCAGTATTTT	CASSFGGHTDTQYF
TRBV27	.	13	few	TRBJ1-1	TGTGCCAGCAGCCATTTCTTGGGGACTGAAGCTTTCTTT	CASSHFLGTEAFF
TRBV12-3/TRBV12-4	TRBD2	17	.	TRBJ2-2	TGTGCCAGCACCGGACTAGCGGGGGGGCCCAACACCGGGGAGCTGTTTTTT	CASTGLAGGPNTGELFF
TRBV15	.	16	few	TRBJ2-1	TGTGCCACCAGCAGAGACATTCAGGGTACCTACAATGAGCAGTTCTTC	CATSRDIQGTYNEQFF
TRBV6-5	.	17	.	TRBJ1-1	TGTGCCAGCAGTATATTAGTAATGGGCCTTCAGGGCCCTGAAGCTTTCTTT	CASSILVMGLQGPEAFF
TRBV6-5	.	13	.	TRBJ1-5	TGTGCCAGCAGTTTCAGAGACAGAGGACTGCAACATTTT	CASSFRDRGLQHF